Given below is one T cell receptor beta chain in context. The antigen is unknown. The sample belongs to a study of Graves' ophthalmopathy and Graves' hyperthyroidism. The study amplified TCR beta CDR3 regions using RNA transcripts. First-round RT-PCR with HTBI primers preceded a second-round multiplex PCR. From the multiplex PCR reads, TCRdb called clonotypes with MiXCR, one entry per CDR3 protein. The table lists around 400,000 distinct CDR3 sequences, around 18% of them singletons. Findings and caveats of the study: Most thyroid clonotypes expanded beyond 0.001 frequency were also found in blood.

The length of the CDR3 is 16 residues. Losses at the gene ends were 5 bases for V and 2 bases for J; bases not matched to a gene: 9. This clonotype was obtained from a woman younger than 30 with Graves' ophthalmopathy. The V call is TRBV12-3 or TRBV12-4, the J call TRBJ2-7; the match to TRBD2 covers 10 bases. The sequencing input was peripheral blood. The CDR3 sequence is CASSTGLARPAYEQYF. The CDR3 nucleotides are TGTGCCAGCAGTACGGGACTAGCGCGACCAGCCTACGAGCAGTACTTC.